Shown below are 19 T cell receptor beta chains from a single sample sequenced in a study of cytomegalovirus exposure and HLA in healthy donors. The PCR ran on 60 Vbeta and 13 Jbeta primers. The table came from immunoSEQ multiplex PCR; TCRdb's copy has only in-frame clones and leaves some out. The sample shows about 200,000 clones, about 80% of them seen only once. Sample: PBMCs. These receptors all come from a man aged 18 to 30 in good health and CMV-seronegative.

The chain recombines TRBV6-5 with TRBJ1-3; 7 nucleotides match TRBD1. Germline loops: CDR1 MNHEY, CDR2 SVGAGI. Trimming took 6 bases from V and 9 from J; bases not matched to a gene: 11. The CDR3 sequence is 14 residues long. CDR3 loop: CASSRRTGTRTIYF. CDR3 nucleotides: TGTGCCAGCAGCCGAAGGACAGGTACTCGCACCATATATTTT.

V and J are TRBV7-9 and TRBJ2-7; 8 bases line up with TRBD1. The CDR3 extends over 14 amino acids. V was clipped by 2 bases and J by 6 bases; unmatched bases: 6. Germline values: CDR1 SEHNR, CDR2 FQNEAQ (reference sequence). The CDR3 is CASSLFAGGSEQYF. CDR3 nucleotides: TGTGCCAGCAGCTTATTTGCAGGGGGCAGCGAGCAGTACTTC.

Points on this clone: The same CDR3 also results from other DNA sequences found in this sample. V is TRBV5-1 and J is TRBJ1-1; 10 bases map to TRBD1. CDR3 length: 13 residues. Unmatched junction bases numbered 1, after V lost 4 bases and J lost 4 bases. Germline loops: CDR1 SGHRS, CDR2 YFSETQ. For the CDR3, the DNA is TGCGCCAGCAGCCGGACAGGGGGCACTGAAGCTTTCTTT. It translates to CASSRTGGTEAFF.

This clone was found a few times. V and J are TRBV6-6 and TRBJ2-7, with 10 bases identical to TRBD2. This CDR3 comprises 16 residues. Germline V lookup: CDR1 MNHNY, CDR2 SVGAGI (reference sequence). V shed 2 bases, J shed 6 bases, and the junction held 10 bases outside the gene matches. DNA for the CDR3: TGTGCCAGCAGTTACCCTCAGGCTAGCGGGAGTGGCGAGCAGTACTTC. The encoded protein is CASSYPQASGSGEQYF.

The CDR3: CASSLRRTASQETQYF. In DNA, the CDR3 is TGTGCCAGCAGCTTACGGAGGACAGCAAGCCAAGAGACCCAGTACTTC. The genes are TRBV11-2 and TRBJ2-5; D perhaps matches TRBD1 (6 bases). Germline V CDR1 and CDR2: SGHAT, FQNNGV. The CDR3 length is 16 residues. The V and J ends lost 2 bases and 1 base respectively, with 14 bases between them.

This clone has only a few counts. The V gene is TRBV6-5, the J gene TRBJ1-2; 7 nucleotides agree with TRBD1. The CDR3 runs 13 residues. J lost 3 bases, V lost 9 bases, and 7 bases had no gene match. Germline V gene data show CDR1 as MNHEY and CDR2 as SVGAGI. CDR3 sequence reads: CASRRGQDYGYTF. Written as DNA, the CDR3 is TGTGCCAGTCGAAGGGGGCAGGACTATGGCTACACCTTC.

The chain links TRBV6-1 to TRBJ2-3; D is possibly TRBD2 (6 bases). Trimming shortened V by 2 bases and J by 1 base, and 10 bases separated the two germline ends. Germline-derived CDR1 and CDR2 are MNHNS and SASEGT. This CDR3 spans 15 amino acids. The CDR3 protein is CASSERGGGTDTQYF. The CDR3 DNA reads as TGTGCCAGCAGTGAACGGGGAGGAGGCACAGATACGCAGTATTTT.

This clone was found a few times. This chain connects TRBV6-6 to TRBJ2-5; D unresolved. The CDR3 totals 12 residues. The ends were cut back, 2 bases at V and 9 bases at J, with 10 bases in the middle. From germline, CDR1 is MNHNY and CDR2 SVGAGI (reference sequence). CDR3 amino acids: CASSYAREAQYF. CDR3 DNA sequence: TGTGCCAGCAGTTACGCCCGCGAGGCCCAGTACTTC.

The J gene is TRBJ1-2, the V gene TRBV27; D gene ambiguous. The length of the CDR3 is 14 residues. The V and J ends lost 5 bases and 0 bases respectively, with 10 bases between them. The germline gives CDR1 MNHEY, CDR2 SMNVEV (reference sequence). The CDR3 loop reads CASSPEGANYGYTF. The CDR3 DNA reads TGTGCCAGCAGTCCCGAGGGAGCTAACTATGGCTACACCTTC.

V usage is TRBV7-2 and J usage is TRBJ1-6; D gene uncertain. Trimming removed 2 bases from V and 2 bases from J, with 7 bases in between. The CDR3 contains 15 residues. CDR1 is SGHTA and CDR2 is FQGNSA in the germline V gene. The CDR3 reads CASSLKQAYNSPLHF. In nucleotides, the CDR3 is TGTGCCAGCAGCTTAAAGCAGGCCTATAATTCACCCCTCCACTTT.

With regard to this clone: Other DNA sequences in the sample encode the same CDR3. The CDR3 region is CASSLGTSVDTQYF. The CDR3 bases are TGTGCCAGCAGCTTAGGGACTAGCGTCGATACGCAGTATTTT. The rearrangement uses TRBV7-9 and TRBJ2-3, with 9 positions matching TRBD2. In germline, CDR1 is SEHNR, CDR2 FQNEAQ (reference sequence). This CDR3 has 14 residues. After removal of 1 base from V and 6 bases from J, the junction contained 2 bases not matched to a gene.

This chain uses TRBV7-2 with TRBJ2-7; D remains ambiguous. CDR3 length: 15 residues. Germline CDR1 SGHTA, CDR2 FQGNSA. V lost 5 bases and J lost 1, with 15 bases in between. The CDR3 sequence is CASSEAAGSSYEQYF. Here the CDR3 DNA reads TGTGCCAGCAGCGAGGCAGCCGGGTCTTCCTACGAGCAGTACTTC.

Only a few counts were recorded for this clone. V is TRBV18 and J is TRBJ2-1; 8 bases align to TRBD1. This CDR3 contains 14 residues. V gave up 3 bases and J gave up 10 bases; unmatched junction bases: 8. Germline V gene lookup returns CDR1 KGHSH and CDR2 LQKENI. This CDR3 is CASSPVSGDREQFF. The DNA for the CDR3 is TGTGCCAGCTCACCGGTGTCAGGGGACAGGGAGCAGTTCTTC. The full variable domain, its missing parts supplied by reference TRBV18 and TRBJ2-1, is NAGVMQNPRHLVRRRGQEARLRCSPMKGHSHVYWYRQLPEEGLKFMVYLQKENIIDESGMPKERFSAEFPKEGPSILRIQQVVRGDSAAYFCASSPVSGDREQFFGPGTRLTVL.

The chain recombines TRBV5-1 with TRBJ1-3; 8 nucleotides line up with TRBD1. Germline V gene data show CDR1 as SGHRS and CDR2 as YFSETQ. The CDR3 loop spans 17 amino acids. The J segment lost 4 bases and the V segment lost 5 bases, leaving 14 bases of the junction unmatched. CDR3 in amino acids: CASRPTGTGASGNTIYF. The CDR3 DNA is TGCGCCAGCAGACCTACTGGGACAGGCGCCTCCGGAAACACCATATATTTT.

The chain has TRBV14 and TRBJ2-1; 12 bases map to TRBD2. The CDR3 extends over 17 amino acids. Germline V gives CDR1 SGHDN, CDR2 FVKESK. V shed 3 bases, J shed 1 base, and the junction held 4 bases outside the gene matches. The CDR3 region has the DNA TGTGCCAGCAGCCATTTCCTAGCGGGAGGGTCCTACAATGAGCAGTTCTTC. The encoded protein is CASSHFLAGGSYNEQFF.

The J gene is TRBJ2-5, the V gene TRBV7-6; 10 nucleotides agree with TRBD2. CDR1 is SGHVS, CDR2 FNYEAQ, per germline. Losses at the gene ends were 3 bases for V and 3 bases for J; bases not matched to a gene: 1. The CDR3 has 14 amino acids. CDR3 nucleotides: TGTGCCAGCAGCTTTCTAGCGGGGGAAGAGACCCAGTACTTC. It yields the protein CASSFLAGEETQYF.

V usage is TRBV4-2 and J usage is TRBJ1-4; D is possibly TRBD1 (5 bases). Germline CDR1 and CDR2: LGHNA and YNFKEQ. Trimming removed 2 bases from V and 6 bases from J, with 13 bases in between. This CDR3 spans 15 amino acids. The CDR3 here is CASSQLQGADEKLFF. The DNA of the CDR3 is TGTGCCAGCAGCCAACTCCAGGGCGCCGATGAAAAACTGTTTTTT.

This chain uses TRBV14 with TRBJ2-3, with D unresolved. V shed 4 bases and J shed 3 bases, with 14 bases lying between them. From germline, CDR1 is SGHDN and CDR2 FVKESK. The CDR3 loop spans 15 amino acids. CDR3 coding DNA: TGTGCCAGCAGCCCAACGATTGTCAGGACAGATACGCAGTATTTT. Translated, it gives CASSPTIVRTDTQYF.

The J gene is TRBJ1-5, the V gene TRBV6-5; no reliable D call. V was cut by 6 bases and J by 6 bases, with 12 bases left in between. Germline V CDR1 and CDR2: MNHEY, SVGAGI. The CDR3 consists of 13 residues. CDR3 coding DNA: TGTGCCAGCAGCCGCGACAACGGTCAGCCCCAGCATTTT. Protein: CASSRDNGQPQHF.